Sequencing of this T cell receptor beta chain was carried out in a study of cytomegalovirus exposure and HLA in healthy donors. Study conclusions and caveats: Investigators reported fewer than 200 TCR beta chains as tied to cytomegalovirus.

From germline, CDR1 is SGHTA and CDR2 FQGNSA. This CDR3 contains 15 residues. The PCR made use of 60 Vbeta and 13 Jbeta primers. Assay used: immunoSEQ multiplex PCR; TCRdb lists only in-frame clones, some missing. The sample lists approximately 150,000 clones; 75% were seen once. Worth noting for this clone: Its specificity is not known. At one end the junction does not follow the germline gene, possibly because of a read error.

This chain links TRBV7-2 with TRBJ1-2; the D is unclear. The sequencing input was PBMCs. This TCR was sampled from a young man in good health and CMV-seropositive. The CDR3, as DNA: TGTGCCAGCAGCTTAGAGGCAGCGGTTAACTATGGCTACCCCTTC. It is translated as CASSLEAAVNYGYPF.